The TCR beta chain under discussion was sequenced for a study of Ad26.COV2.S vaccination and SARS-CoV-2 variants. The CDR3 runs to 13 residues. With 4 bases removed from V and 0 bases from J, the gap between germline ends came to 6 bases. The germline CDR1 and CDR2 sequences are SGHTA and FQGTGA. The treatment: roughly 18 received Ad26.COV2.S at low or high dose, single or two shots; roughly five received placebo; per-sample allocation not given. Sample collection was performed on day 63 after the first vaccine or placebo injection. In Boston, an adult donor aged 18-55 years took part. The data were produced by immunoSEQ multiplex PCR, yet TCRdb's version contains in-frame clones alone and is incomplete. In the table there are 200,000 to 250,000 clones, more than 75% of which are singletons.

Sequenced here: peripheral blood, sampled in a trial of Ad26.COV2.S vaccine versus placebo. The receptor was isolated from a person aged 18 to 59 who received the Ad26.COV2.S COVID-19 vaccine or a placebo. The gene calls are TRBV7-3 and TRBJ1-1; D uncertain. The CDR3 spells CASSSEMNTEAFF. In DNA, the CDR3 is TGTGCCAGCAGCTCAGAGATGAACACTGAAGCTTTCTTT.